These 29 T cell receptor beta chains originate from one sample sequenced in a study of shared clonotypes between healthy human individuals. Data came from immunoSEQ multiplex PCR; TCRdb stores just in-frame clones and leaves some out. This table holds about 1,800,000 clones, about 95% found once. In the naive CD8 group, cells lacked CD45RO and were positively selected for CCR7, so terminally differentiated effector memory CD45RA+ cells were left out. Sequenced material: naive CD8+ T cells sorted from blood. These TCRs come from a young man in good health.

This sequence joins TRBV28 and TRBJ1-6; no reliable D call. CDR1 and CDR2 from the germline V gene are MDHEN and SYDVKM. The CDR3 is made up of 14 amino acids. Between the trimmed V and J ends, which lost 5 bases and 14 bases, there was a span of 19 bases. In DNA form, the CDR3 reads TGTGCCAGCAGTCAACGGGGTAAAGGACTGGCCCTCCACTTT. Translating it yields CASSQRGKGLALHF.

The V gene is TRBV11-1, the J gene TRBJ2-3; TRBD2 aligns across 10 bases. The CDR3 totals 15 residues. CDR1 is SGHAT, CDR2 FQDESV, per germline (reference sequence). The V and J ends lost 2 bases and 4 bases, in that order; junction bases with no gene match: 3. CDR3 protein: CASSLLSGGADTQYF. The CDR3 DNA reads TGTGCCAGCAGCTTACTGAGCGGGGGGGCAGATACGCAGTATTTT.

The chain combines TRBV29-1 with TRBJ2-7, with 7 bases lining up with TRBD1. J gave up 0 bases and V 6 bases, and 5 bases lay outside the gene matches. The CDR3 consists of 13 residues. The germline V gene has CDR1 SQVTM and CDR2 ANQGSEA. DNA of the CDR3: TGCAGCGTACAGGGGCCTGCCTCCTACGAGCAGTACTTC. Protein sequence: CSVQGPASYEQYF.

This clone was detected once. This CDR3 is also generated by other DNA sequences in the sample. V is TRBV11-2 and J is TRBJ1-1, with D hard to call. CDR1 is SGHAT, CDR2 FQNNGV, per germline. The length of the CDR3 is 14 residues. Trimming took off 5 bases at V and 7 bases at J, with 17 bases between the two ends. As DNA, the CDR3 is TGTGCCAGCAGCCAAAGTGGGGTAGGCGGTGAAGCTTTCTTT. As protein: CASSQSGVGGEAFF.

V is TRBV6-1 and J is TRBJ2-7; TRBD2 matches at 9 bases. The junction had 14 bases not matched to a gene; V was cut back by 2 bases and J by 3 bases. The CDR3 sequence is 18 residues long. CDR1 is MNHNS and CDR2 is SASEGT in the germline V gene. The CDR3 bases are TGTGCCAGCAGTGAATTGGTAGCGGGAGTTCAAATACTCTACGAGCAGTACTTC. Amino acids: CASSELVAGVQILYEQYF.

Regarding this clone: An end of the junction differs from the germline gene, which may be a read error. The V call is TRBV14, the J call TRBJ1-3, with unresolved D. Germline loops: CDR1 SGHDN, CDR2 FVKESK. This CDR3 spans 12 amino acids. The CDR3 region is CASSPSGSTIYF. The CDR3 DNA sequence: TGTGCCAGCAGCCCCTCTGGAAGCACCATATATTTT.

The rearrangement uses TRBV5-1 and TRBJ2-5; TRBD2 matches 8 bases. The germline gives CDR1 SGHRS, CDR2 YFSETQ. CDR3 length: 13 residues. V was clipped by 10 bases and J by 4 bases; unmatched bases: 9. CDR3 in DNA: TGCGCCCCCCCGGGGGGGCGACGAGAGACCCAGTACTTC. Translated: CAPPGGRRETQYF.

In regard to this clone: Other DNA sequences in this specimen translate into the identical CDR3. CDR3 amino acids: CASSIVGGDTQYF. The CDR3 DNA reads as TGTGCCAGTAGTATAGTGGGCGGGGATACGCAGTATTTT. The V and J genes are TRBV19 and TRBJ2-3; TRBD2 is a possible D gene (5 bases). The germline V and J ends were trimmed by 1 base and 6 bases, with 8 bases remaining between them. CDR3 length equals 13 residues. In germline, CDR1 is LNHDA, CDR2 SQIVND (reference sequence). The whole variable domain, filled in from reference TRBV19 and TRBJ2-3, reads DGGITQSPKYLFRKEGQNVTLSCEQNLNHDAMYWYRQDPGQGLRLIYYSQIVNDFQKGDIAEGYSVSREKKESFPLTVTSAQKNPTAFYLCASSIVGGDTQYFGPGTRLTVL.

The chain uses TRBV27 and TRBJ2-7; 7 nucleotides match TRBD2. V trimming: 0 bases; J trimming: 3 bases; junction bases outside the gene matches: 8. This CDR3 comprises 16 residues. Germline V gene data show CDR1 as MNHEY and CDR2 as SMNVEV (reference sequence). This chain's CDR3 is CASSLSSGTIVYEQYF. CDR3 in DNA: TGTGCCAGCAGTTTATCGAGTGGGACTATAGTCTACGAGCAGTACTTC.

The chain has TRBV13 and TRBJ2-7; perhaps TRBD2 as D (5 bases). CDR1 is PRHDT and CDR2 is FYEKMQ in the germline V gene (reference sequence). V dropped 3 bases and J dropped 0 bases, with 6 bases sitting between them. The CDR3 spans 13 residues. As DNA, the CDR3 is TGTGCCAGCAGCTTTACTAGCTCCTACGAGCAGTACTTC. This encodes CASSFTSSYEQYF.

The CDR3 reads CASSTNGLMNTEAFF. The CDR3 bases are TGTGCCAGCAGCACAAATGGACTGATGAACACTGAAGCTTTCTTT. The J gene is TRBJ1-1, the V gene TRBV9; D remains unclear. The CDR3 has 15 residues. V was shortened by 4 bases and J by 0 bases, with 13 bases between the two germline ends. Germline loops: CDR1 SGDLS, CDR2 YYNGEE.

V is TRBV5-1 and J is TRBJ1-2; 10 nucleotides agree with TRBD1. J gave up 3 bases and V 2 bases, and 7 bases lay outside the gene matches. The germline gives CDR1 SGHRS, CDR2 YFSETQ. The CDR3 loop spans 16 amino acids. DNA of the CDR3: TGCGCCAGCAGCTTCACCGGGACAGGGGAATACTATGGCTACACCTTC. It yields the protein CASSFTGTGEYYGYTF.

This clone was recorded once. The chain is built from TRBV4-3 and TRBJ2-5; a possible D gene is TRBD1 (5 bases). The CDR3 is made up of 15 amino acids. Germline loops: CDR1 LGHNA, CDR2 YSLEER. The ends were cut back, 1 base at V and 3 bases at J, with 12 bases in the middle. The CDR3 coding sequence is TGCGCCAGCAGCCAAGTTTGGGCAGGGAAAGAGACCCAGTACTTC. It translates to CASSQVWAGKETQYF.

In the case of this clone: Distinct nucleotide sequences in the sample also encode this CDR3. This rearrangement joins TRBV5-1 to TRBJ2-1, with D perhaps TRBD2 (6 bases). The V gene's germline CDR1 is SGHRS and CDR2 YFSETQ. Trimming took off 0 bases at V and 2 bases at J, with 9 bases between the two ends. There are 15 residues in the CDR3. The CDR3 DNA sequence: TGCGCCAGCAGCTTGGCGGGCGGGACCTACAATGAGCAGTTCTTC. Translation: CASSLAGGTYNEQFF. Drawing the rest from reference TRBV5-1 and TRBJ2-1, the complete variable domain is KAGVTQTPRYLIKTRGQQVTLSCSPISGHRSVSWYQQTPGQGLQFLFEYFSETQRNKGNFPGRFSGRQFSNSRSEMNVSTLELGDSALYLCASSLAGGTYNEQFFGPGTRLTVL.

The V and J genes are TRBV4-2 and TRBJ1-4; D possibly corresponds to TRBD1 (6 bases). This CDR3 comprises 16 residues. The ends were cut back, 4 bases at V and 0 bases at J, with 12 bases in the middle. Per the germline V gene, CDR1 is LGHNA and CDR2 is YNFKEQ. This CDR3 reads CASSPWDTSTNEKLFF. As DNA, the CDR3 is TGTGCCAGCAGCCCCTGGGACACTTCAACTAATGAAAAACTGTTTTTT.

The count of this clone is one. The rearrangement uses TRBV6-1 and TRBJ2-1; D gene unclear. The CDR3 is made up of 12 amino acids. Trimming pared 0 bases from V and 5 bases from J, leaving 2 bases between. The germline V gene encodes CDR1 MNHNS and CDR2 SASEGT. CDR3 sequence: CASSEADNEQFF. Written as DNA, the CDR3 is TGTGCCAGCAGTGAAGCCGACAATGAGCAGTTCTTC.

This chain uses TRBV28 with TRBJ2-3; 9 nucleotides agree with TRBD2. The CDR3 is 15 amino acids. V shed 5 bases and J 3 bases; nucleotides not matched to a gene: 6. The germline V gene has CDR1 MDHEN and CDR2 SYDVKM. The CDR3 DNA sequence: TGTGCCAGCAGTAGCACTAGCGGGTTAACAGATACGCAGTATTTT. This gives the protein CASSSTSGLTDTQYF.

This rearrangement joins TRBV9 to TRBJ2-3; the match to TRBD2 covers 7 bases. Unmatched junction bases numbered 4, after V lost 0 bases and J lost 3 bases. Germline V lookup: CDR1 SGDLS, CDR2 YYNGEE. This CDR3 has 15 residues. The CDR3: CASSVGSGITDTQYF. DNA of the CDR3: TGTGCCAGCAGCGTAGGGAGCGGGATAACAGATACGCAGTATTTT.

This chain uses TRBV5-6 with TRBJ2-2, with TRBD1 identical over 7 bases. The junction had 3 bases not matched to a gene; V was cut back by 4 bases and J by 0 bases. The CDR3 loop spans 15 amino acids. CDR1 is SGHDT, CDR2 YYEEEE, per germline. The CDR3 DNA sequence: TGTGCCAGCAGCCCAGGGACAGCGAACACCGGGGAGCTGTTTTTT. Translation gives CASSPGTANTGELFF.

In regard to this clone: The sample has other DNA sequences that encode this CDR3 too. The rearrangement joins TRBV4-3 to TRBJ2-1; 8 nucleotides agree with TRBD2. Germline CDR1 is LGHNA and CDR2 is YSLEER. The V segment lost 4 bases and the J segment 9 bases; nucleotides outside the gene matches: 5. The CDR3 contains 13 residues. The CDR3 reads CASSPGLAGEQFF. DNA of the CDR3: TGCGCCAGCAGCCCCGGACTAGCTGGTGAGCAGTTCTTC.

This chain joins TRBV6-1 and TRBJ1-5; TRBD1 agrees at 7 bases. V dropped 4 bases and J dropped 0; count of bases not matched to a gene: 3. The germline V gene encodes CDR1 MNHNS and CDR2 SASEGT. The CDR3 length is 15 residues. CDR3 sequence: CASSGGQFSNQPQHF. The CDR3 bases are TGTGCCAGCAGTGGGGGACAGTTTAGCAATCAGCCCCAGCATTTT.

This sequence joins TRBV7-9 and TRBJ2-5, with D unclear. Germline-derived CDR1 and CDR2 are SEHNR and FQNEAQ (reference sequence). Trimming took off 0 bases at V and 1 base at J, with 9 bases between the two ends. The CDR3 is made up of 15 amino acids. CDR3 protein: CASSLAFGIQETQYF. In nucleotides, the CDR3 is TGTGCCAGCAGCTTAGCCTTTGGGATCCAAGAGACCCAGTACTTC. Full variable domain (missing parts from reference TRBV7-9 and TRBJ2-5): DTGVSQNPRHKITKRGQNVTFRCDPISEHNRLYWYRQTLGQGPEFLTYFQNEAQLEKSRLLSDRFSAERPKGSFSTLEIQRTEQGDSAMYLCASSLAFGIQETQYFGPGTRLLVL.

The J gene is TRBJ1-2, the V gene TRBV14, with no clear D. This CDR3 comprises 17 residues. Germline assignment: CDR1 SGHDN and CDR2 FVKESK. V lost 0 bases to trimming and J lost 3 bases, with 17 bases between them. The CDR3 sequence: CASSQDRVTKGHYGYTF. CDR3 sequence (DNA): TGTGCCAGCAGCCAAGATAGAGTGACCAAAGGCCACTATGGCTACACCTTC.

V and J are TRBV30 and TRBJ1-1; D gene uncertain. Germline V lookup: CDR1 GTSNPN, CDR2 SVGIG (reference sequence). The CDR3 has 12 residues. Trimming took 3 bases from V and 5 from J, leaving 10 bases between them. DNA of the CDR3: TGTGCCTGGAGCTATAGTCGGACTGAAGCTTTCTTT. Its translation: CAWSYSRTEAFF.

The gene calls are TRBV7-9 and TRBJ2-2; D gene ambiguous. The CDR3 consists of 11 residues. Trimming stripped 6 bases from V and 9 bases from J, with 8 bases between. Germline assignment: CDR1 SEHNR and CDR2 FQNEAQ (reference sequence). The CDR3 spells CASSETRELFF. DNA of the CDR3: TGTGCCAGCAGTGAGACGAGGGAGCTGTTTTTT.

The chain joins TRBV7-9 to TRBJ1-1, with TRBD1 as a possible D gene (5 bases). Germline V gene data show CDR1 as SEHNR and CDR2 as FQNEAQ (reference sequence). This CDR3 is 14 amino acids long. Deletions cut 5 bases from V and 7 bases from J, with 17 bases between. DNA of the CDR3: TGTGCCAGCAGCCCCCTGTCGGGGCAGGATGAAGCTTTCTTT. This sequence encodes CASSPLSGQDEAFF.

The CDR3, as DNA: TGTGCCAGCAGCGTAGGGGGACAGGGATGGACTAATGAAAAACTGTTTTTT. Translating it yields CASSVGGQGWTNEKLFF. The chain is built from TRBV9 and TRBJ1-4; 9 bases fit TRBD1. Trimming at V came to 0 bases and at J to 2 bases, leaving 5 bases not matched to a gene. The germline gives CDR1 SGDLS, CDR2 YYNGEE. This CDR3 has 17 amino acids.

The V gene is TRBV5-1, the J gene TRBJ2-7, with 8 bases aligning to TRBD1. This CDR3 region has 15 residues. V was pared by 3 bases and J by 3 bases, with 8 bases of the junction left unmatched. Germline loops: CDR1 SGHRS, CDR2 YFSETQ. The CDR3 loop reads CASSYGQGPYYEQYF. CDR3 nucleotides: TGCGCCAGCAGCTATGGACAGGGCCCCTACTACGAGCAGTACTTC.

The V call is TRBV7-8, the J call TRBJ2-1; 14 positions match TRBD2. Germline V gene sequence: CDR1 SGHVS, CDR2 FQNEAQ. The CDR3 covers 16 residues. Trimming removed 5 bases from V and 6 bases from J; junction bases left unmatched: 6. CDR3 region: CASSDRLAGGVNEQFF. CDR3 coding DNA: TGTGCCAGCAGCGATCGACTAGCGGGGGGGGTCAATGAGCAGTTCTTC.